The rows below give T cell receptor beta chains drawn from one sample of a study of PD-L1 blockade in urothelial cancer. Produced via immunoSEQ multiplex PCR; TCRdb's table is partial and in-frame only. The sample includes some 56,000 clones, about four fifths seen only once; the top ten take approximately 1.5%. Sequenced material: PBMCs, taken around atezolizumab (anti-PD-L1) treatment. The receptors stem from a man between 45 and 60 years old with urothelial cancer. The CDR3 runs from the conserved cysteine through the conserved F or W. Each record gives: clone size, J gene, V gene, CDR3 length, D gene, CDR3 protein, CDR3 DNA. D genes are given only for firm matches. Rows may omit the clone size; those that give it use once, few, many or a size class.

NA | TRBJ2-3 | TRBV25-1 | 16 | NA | CASSNPSGIRADTQYF | TGTGCCAGCAGTAATCCCTCCGGGATTCGCGCAGATACGCAGTATTTT
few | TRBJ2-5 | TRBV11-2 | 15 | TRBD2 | CASSSGLAGKETQYF | TGTGCCAGCAGCTCCGGACTAGCGGGAAAAGAGACCCAGTACTTC
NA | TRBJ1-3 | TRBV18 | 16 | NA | CASSPLSRPSGNTIYF | TGTGCCAGCTCACCACTGTCGCGCCCCTCTGGAAACACCATATATTTT
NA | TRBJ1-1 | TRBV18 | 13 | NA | CASSPTGNTEAFF | TGTGCCAGCTCACCTACGGGGAACACTGAAGCTTTCTTT
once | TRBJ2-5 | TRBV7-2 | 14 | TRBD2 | CASSRTSGSETQYF | TGTGCCAGCAGCAGGACTAGCGGGAGTGAGACCCAGTACTTC
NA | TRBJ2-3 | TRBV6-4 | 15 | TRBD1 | CASSDSFQGVDTQYF | TGTGCCAGCAGTGACTCGTTTCAGGGGGTAGATACGCAGTATTTT
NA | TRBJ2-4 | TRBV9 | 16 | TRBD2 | CASSVDSGRALNIQYF | TGTGCCAGCAGCGTAGACAGCGGGAGGGCCCTGAACATTCAGTACTTC
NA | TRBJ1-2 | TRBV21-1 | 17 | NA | CASSKTLGQKANYGYTF | TGTGCCAGCAGCAAAACCCTTGGACAGAAAGCTAACTATGGCTACACCTTC
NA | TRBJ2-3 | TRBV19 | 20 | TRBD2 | CASSIREGASGRAERDTQYF | TGTGCCAGTAGTATACGAGAGGGGGCTAGCGGGAGGGCCGAGAGAGATACGCAGTATTTT
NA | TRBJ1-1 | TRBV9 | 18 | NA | CASSETGSLGTMNTEAFF | TGTGCCAGCAGCGAAACAGGGTCCTTGGGGACCATGAACACTGAAGCTTTCTTT
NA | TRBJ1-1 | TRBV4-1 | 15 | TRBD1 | CASSQVATGGPEAFF | TGCGCCAGCAGCCAAGTCGCGACAGGGGGCCCTGAAGCTTTCTTT
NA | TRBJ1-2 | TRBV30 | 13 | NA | CAWSGGRIGGYTF | TGTGCCTGGAGTGGTGGCAGGATTGGTGGCTACACCTTC
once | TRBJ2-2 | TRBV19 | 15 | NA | CASSIQGSDTGELFF | TGTGCCAGTAGTATACAGGGGTCGGACACCGGGGAGCTGTTTTTT
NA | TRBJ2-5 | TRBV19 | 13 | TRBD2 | CAIGAGGVETQYF | TGTGCCATAGGTGCGGGAGGGGTGGAGACCCAGTACTTC
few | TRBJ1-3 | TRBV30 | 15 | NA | CASKGDKSFGNTIYF | TGTGCCTCTAAAGGGGACAAAAGTTTTGGAAACACCATATATTTT
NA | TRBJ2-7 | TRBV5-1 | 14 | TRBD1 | CASSLGTGNYEQYF | TGCGCCAGCAGCTTGGGGACAGGGAACTACGAGCAGTACTTC
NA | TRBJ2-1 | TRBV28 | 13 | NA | CASTDSTTNEQFF | TGTGCCAGCACAGATTCAACCACCAATGAGCAGTTCTTC
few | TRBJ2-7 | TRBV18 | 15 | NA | CASSRRQRENYEQYF | TGTGCCAGCTCACGCAGACAACGGGAAAACTACGAGCAGTACTTC
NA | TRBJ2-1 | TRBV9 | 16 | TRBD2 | CASSVGSSGRDNEQFF | TGTGCCAGCAGCGTAGGTTCCAGCGGGAGAGACAATGAGCAGTTCTTC
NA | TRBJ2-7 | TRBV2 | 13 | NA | CASSVRGALEQYF | TGTGCCAGCAGTGTCCGTGGGGCCCTCGAGCAGTACTTC
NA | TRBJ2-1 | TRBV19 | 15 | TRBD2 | CASSIVGWGGNEQFF | TGTGCCAGTAGTATAGTTGGCTGGGGGGGCAATGAGCAGTTCTTC
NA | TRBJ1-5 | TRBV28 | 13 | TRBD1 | CASSGTGGQPQHF | TGTGCCAGCAGTGGGACAGGCGGTCAGCCCCAGCATTTT
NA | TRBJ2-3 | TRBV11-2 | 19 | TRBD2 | CASSLEPLGVAGYTDTQYF | TGTGCCAGCAGCTTAGAGCCCCTCGGGGTAGCGGGGTACACAGATACGCAGTATTTT
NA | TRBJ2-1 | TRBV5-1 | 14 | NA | CASSPPSSYNEQFF | TGCGCCAGCAGCCCCCCGAGCTCCTACAATGAGCAGTTCTTC
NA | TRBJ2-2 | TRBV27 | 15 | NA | CASSYEEANTGELFF | TGTGCCAGCAGTTACGAGGAAGCGAACACCGGGGAGCTGTTTTTT
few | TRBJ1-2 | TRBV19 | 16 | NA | CASTSSRTDFNYGYTF | TGTGCCAGTACCTCATCCCGGACAGATTTTAACTATGGCTACACCTTC
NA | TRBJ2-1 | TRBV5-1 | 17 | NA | CASSSLFGGGGYNEQFF | TGCGCCAGCAGCTCACTCTTCGGGGGAGGGGGCTACAATGAGCAGTTCTTC
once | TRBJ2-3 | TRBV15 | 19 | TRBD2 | CATSRDGLAGIPGTDTQYF | TGTGCCACCAGCAGAGACGGACTAGCGGGAATACCTGGCACAGATACGCAGTATTTT
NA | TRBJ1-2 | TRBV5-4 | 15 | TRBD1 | CASSLGPTGGDGYTF | TGTGCCAGCAGCTTGGGCCCGACAGGGGGCGATGGCTACACCTTC
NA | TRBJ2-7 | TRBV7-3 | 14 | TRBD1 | CASSSGTGGKEQYF | TGTGCCAGCAGCTCCGGGACAGGGGGTAAAGAGCAGTACTTC
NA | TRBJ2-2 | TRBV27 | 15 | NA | CASSPFRGGTGELFF | TGTGCCAGCAGCCCTTTCAGAGGGGGCACCGGGGAGCTGTTTTTT
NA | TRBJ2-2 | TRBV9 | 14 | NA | CASSVAQNTGELFF | TGTGCCAGCAGCGTAGCCCAGAACACCGGGGAGCTGTTTTTT
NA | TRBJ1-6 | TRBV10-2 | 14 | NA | CASSLGSYNSPLHF | TGCGCCAGCAGCCTAGGCTCCTATAATTCACCCCTCCACTTT
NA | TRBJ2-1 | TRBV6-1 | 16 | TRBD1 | CASSESLGQGSNEQFF | TGTGCCAGCAGTGAATCTCTGGGACAGGGATCCAATGAGCAGTTCTTC
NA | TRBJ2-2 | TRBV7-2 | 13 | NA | CASSSRHIGELFF | TGTGCCAGCAGCTCCCGACATATCGGGGAGCTGTTTTTT
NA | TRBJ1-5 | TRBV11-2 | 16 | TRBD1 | CASSKGQGASNQPQHF | TGTGCCAGCAGTAAGGGACAGGGGGCAAGCAATCAGCCCCAGCATTTT
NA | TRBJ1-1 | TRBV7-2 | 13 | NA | CASSPLMNTEAFF | TGTGCCAGCAGCCCCTTAATGAACACTGAAGCTTTCTTT
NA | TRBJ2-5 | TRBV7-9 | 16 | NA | CASSSLAVGRGETQYF | TGTGCCAGCAGCTCCCTGGCGGTGGGTCGTGGAGAGACCCAGTACTTC
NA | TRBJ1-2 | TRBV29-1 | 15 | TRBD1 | CSVDGTGGSSYGYTF | TGCAGCGTTGACGGGACAGGGGGGTCTTCCTATGGCTACACCTTC
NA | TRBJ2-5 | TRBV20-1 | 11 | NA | CSALSVQTQYF | TGCAGTGCTCTGAGCGTTCAAACCCAGTACTTC
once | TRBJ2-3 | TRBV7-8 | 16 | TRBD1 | CASSSYGTGDTDTQYF | TGTGCCAGCAGCTCATACGGGACAGGGGACACAGATACGCAGTATTTT
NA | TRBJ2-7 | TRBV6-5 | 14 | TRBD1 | CASRETGTPYEQYF | TGTGCCAGCAGGGAGACAGGGACCCCGTACGAGCAGTACTTC
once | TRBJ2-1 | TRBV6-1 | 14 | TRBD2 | CASRGLAKNNEQFF | TGTGCCAGCAGGGGACTAGCGAAGAACAATGAGCAGTTCTTC
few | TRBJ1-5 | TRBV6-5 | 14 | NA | CASRPDNSNQPQHF | TGTGCCAGCAGACCTGACAATAGCAATCAGCCCCAGCATTTT
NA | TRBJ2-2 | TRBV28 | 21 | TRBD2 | CASSVRPGTSGRRTNTGELFF | TGTGCCAGCAGTGTCCGACCCGGGACTAGCGGGAGGCGTACGAACACCGGGGAGCTGTTTTTT
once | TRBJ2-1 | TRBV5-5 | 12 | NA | CASTRLSREQFF | TGTGCCAGCACCCGCTTGTCACGGGAGCAGTTCTTC
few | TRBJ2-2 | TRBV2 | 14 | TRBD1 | CAGNRGLGTGELFF | TGTGCCGGCAACAGGGGGCTGGGAACCGGGGAGCTGTTTTTT
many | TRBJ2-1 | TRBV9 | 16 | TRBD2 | CASSGPGTSGFNEQFF | TGTGCCAGCAGCGGTCCCGGGACTAGCGGATTCAATGAGCAGTTCTTC